This T cell receptor (beta chain) was identified during a study of beta chain features in type 1 diabetes. TCRB transcripts that were expressed got sequenced, as all of the isolated RNA had been reverse transcribed. TCRdb keeps only in-frame clones here, not all; method: immunoSEQ multiplex PCR. This table holds 300,000 to 350,000 clones, 6.5% to 10% found once. Post-sort purity exceeded 95% for all sorted populations. This clone showed up just a few times. Germline values: CDR1 SGHTA, CDR2 FQGTGA. This CDR3 comprises 15 residues. Trimming at V came to 5 bases and at J to 5 bases, leaving 7 bases not matched to a gene.

J is TRBJ2-4 and V is TRBV7-3, with 9 bases lining up with TRBD2. Material for sequencing was central memory CD4+ T cells from blood. This receptor was obtained from a woman under 30 in good health. CDR3 protein: CASSKSGRTQNIQYF. The CDR3 DNA reads TGTGCCAGCAGCAAGAGCGGGAGGACCCAAAACATTCAGTACTTC.